These 16 T cell receptor beta chains share one sample of origin, sequenced in a study of shared clonotypes between healthy human individuals. The method was immunoSEQ multiplex PCR; TCRdb's version includes in-frame clones alone and lacks a portion of them. Of approximately 1.1 million clones listed, approximately 78% are singletons. The sample taken for sequencing was memory CD4+ T cells from PBMCs. The sample's subset: CD45RA-negative fraction. The source of these receptors is a man between 18 and 35 years old in good health. Some clones in this sample may be carry-over from other donors' samples.

The chain couples TRBV27 to TRBJ1-1; TRBD1 is a possible D gene (6 bases). The germline CDR1 and CDR2 sequences are MNHEY and SMNVEV (reference sequence). Trimming removed 6 bases at V and 6 bases at J, with 17 bases between. There are 14 residues in the CDR3. CDR3 nucleotides: TGTGCCAGCAGCCAGGGGCGCGCGGGCGCTGAAGCTTTCTTT. This translates into CASSQGRAGAEAFF.

The chain carries TRBV7-2 and TRBJ2-5, with D possibly called TRBD1 or TRBD2 (5 bases each). The CDR3 extends over 15 amino acids. V gave up 5 bases and J gave up 5 bases, with 18 bases separating them. Germline CDR1 and CDR2: SGHTA and FQGNSA. CDR3 in DNA: TGTGCCAGCAGCACTCGCTCAGGGTGGGAGGAGACCCAGTACTTC. Residues: CASSTRSGWEETQYF.

The chain links TRBV5-1 to TRBJ1-1, with D tentatively TRBD1 (6 bases). The CDR3 sequence is 15 residues long. Between the trimmed V and J ends, which lost 0 bases and 4 bases, there was a span of 13 bases. CDR1 and CDR2 from the germline V gene are SGHRS and YFSETQ. CDR3 amino acids: CASSLATGQGTEAFF. For the CDR3, the DNA is TGCGCCAGCAGCTTGGCTACAGGGCAAGGCACTGAAGCTTTCTTT.

J is TRBJ2-1 and V is TRBV6-5; 10 nucleotides match TRBD2. The junction had 9 bases not matched to a gene; V was cut back by 5 bases and J by 8 bases. CDR3 length: 15 amino acids. CDR1 and CDR2 from the germline V gene are MNHEY and SVGAGI. The CDR3 spells CASSPLAGVWHEQFF. The CDR3 DNA reads TGTGCCAGCAGTCCGCTAGCGGGAGTTTGGCATGAGCAGTTCTTC.

This chain joins TRBV9 and TRBJ2-5; 12 positions match TRBD1. The CDR3 covers 17 residues. Germline V gene lookup returns CDR1 SGDLS and CDR2 YYNGEE. The trim removed 3 bases at V and 1 base at J, leaving 7 bases unmatched. DNA for the CDR3: TGTGCCAGCAGCGCCCCCGGGACAGGGGGCCCCCAAGAGACCCAGTACTTC. It codes for CASSAPGTGGPQETQYF.

The chain uses TRBV7-9 and TRBJ2-3; 7 bases map to TRBD2. There are 15 residues in the CDR3. Germline V gene sequence: CDR1 SEHNR, CDR2 FQNEAQ (reference sequence). The V segment lost 1 base and the J segment 4 bases; nucleotides outside the gene matches: 5. CDR3 sequence: CASSLGSGTADTQYF. CDR3 coding DNA: TGTGCCAGCAGCTTAGGGAGCGGGACGGCAGATACGCAGTATTTT.

This chain links TRBV30 with TRBJ2-3; the D gene is possibly TRBD2 (5 bases). The V and J ends lost 0 bases and 4 bases respectively, with 17 bases between them. Germline V gene sequence: CDR1 GTSNPN, CDR2 SVGIG (reference sequence). The CDR3 spans 16 residues. CDR3 coding DNA: TGTGCCTGGAGTGTACGCCTAGCCAATTCCCCAGATACGCAGTATTTT. Translated: CAWSVRLANSPDTQYF.

The CDR3 loop is CASSWTSGSDEQFF. As DNA, the CDR3 is TGTGCCAGCAGTTGGACTAGCGGGAGCGATGAGCAGTTCTTC. The chain combines TRBV6-6 with TRBJ2-1; 13 bases match TRBD2. This CDR3 spans 14 amino acids. The trim removed 4 bases at V and 8 bases at J, leaving 2 bases unmatched. Germline-derived CDR1 and CDR2 are MNHNY and SVGAGI (reference sequence).

This clone was seen more than once but under ten times. This chain joins TRBV27 and TRBJ2-7; 12 bases align to TRBD2. The germline V gene encodes CDR1 MNHEY and CDR2 SMNVEV (reference sequence). Unmatched junction bases numbered 4, after V lost 5 bases and J lost 2 bases. The CDR3 is 15 residues long. The CDR3 region is CASSRLAGATYEQYF. In nucleotides, the CDR3 is TGTGCCAGCAGTAGACTAGCGGGAGCCACCTACGAGCAGTACTTC.

At least ten counts were recorded for this clone. The sample contains more than one DNA sequence encoding this CDR3. The V gene is TRBV14, the J gene TRBJ2-7; D unresolved. V was shortened by 0 bases and J by 1 base, with 7 bases between the two germline ends. The CDR3 extends over 14 amino acids. Per the germline V gene, CDR1 is SGHDN and CDR2 is FVKESK. The CDR3 bases are TGTGCCAGCAGCCAAGATCTCAATTCCTACGAGCAGTACTTC. This translates into CASSQDLNSYEQYF.

This clone has a handful of counts. The chain has TRBV11-2 and TRBJ1-1; no firm D call. Trimming shortened V by 3 bases and J by 8 bases, and 10 bases separated the two germline ends. CDR1 SGHAT and CDR2 FQNNGV come from the germline V gene. This CDR3 is 12 amino acids long. In DNA form, the CDR3 reads TGTGCCAGCAGCTTCGTCTCAGGAGAAGCTTTCTTT. It translates to CASSFVSGEAFF. The entire variable domain, with the rest obtained from reference TRBV11-2 and TRBJ1-1, is as follows: EAGVAQSPRYKIIEKRQSVAFWCNPISGHATLYWYQQILGQGPKLLIQFQNNGVVDDSQLPKDRFSAERLKGVDSTLKIQPAKLEDSAVYLCASSFVSGEAFFGQGTRLTVV.

This sequence joins TRBV27 and TRBJ1-6; TRBD1 might be the D (6 bases). Trimming pared 5 bases from V and 2 bases from J, leaving 13 bases between. The CDR3 spans 16 residues. Germline CDR1 reads MNHEY; CDR2 reads SMNVEV (reference sequence). In DNA, the CDR3 is TGTGCCAGCAGTCCTCGGACAGCCACCTATAATTCACCCCTCCACTTT. Protein: CASSPRTATYNSPLHF.

V and J are TRBV9 and TRBJ2-5; D is perhaps TRBD2 (5 bases). Germline CDR1 reads SGDLS; CDR2 reads YYNGEE. Trimming shortened V by 2 bases and J by 1 base, and 18 bases separated the two germline ends. The CDR3 is 17 residues long. Here the CDR3 reads CASSVGSAGAVQETQYF. The CDR3 DNA sequence: TGTGCCAGCAGCGTTGGTAGCGCGGGTGCAGTCCAAGAGACCCAGTACTTC.

To note about this clone: The same CDR3 is also encoded by other DNA sequences in this sample. This sequence joins TRBV5-1 and TRBJ2-2, with TRBD2 matching 8 bases. The V and J ends lost 4 bases and 2 bases, in that order; junction bases with no gene match: 7. From germline, CDR1 is SGHRS and CDR2 YFSETQ. The CDR3 totals 16 residues. CDR3 protein: CASSKGLAVNTGELFF. The CDR3 nucleotides are TGCGCCAGCAGCAAAGGACTAGCAGTTAACACCGGGGAGCTGTTTTTT.

J is TRBJ2-5 and V is TRBV7-9; no reliable D call. Trimming took off 3 bases at V and 1 base at J, with 9 bases between the two ends. Germline V gene data show CDR1 as SEHNR and CDR2 as FQNEAQ (reference sequence). This CDR3 is built from 14 residues. The CDR3 coding sequence is TGTGCCAGCAGCTTTTATGGAGTCCAAGAGACCCAGTACTTC. Residues: CASSFYGVQETQYF.

V and J are TRBV27 and TRBJ2-1, with D perhaps matching TRBD2 (6 bases). Trimming removed 2 bases at V and 8 bases at J, with 16 bases between. Germline CDR1 and CDR2: MNHEY and SMNVEV (reference sequence). This CDR3 comprises 15 residues. The CDR3 region has the DNA TGTGCCAGCAGTTTACTAGCGCCCAGAAGGGATGAGCAGTTCTTC. Translated, it gives CASSLLAPRRDEQFF.